One and the same sample provided the 9 T cell receptor beta chains below, sequenced in a study of T cell repertoires in cytomegalovirus infection. TCRdb re-called the reads through MiXCR, storing one row per CDR3 protein. The sample records 550,000 to 850,000 distinct CDR3 sequences, roughly 33% being singletons. Their cognate antigens are unknown. The sample here was cultured PBMCs, taken from culture after CMV antigen stimulation. The receptors stem from a human donor in good health (CMV status not recorded). Some clones in this sample may be carry-over from other donors' samples.

This clonotype was detected many times. The rearrangement uses TRBV4-1 and TRBJ2-1; 15 bases align to TRBD2. Germline CDR1 MGHRA, CDR2 YSYEKL. After removal of 3 bases from V and 0 bases from J, the junction contained 9 bases not matched to a gene. CDR3 length: 20 amino acids. CDR3 DNA sequence: TGCGCCAGCAGCCAGCCGGGACTAGCGGGGGGACAAAGCTCCTACAATGAGCAGTTCTTC. This codes for CASSQPGLAGGQSSYNEQFF.

This clonotype was seen only a few times. The J gene is TRBJ1-2, the V gene TRBV3-1, with D possibly being TRBD1 (6 bases). CDR1 LGHDT and CDR2 YNNKEL come from the germline V gene (reference sequence). CDR3 length equals 11 residues. V dropped 6 bases and J dropped 8 bases, with 10 bases sitting between them. CDR3 sequence: CASSYDRGYTF. As DNA, the CDR3 is TGTGCCAGCAGTTATGACAGGGGCTACACCTTC.

Only a few counts were recorded for this clonotype. The chain carries TRBV4-1 and TRBJ2-3; D may match TRBD1 or TRBD2 (5 bases each). Trimming left V 0 bases short and J 0 bases short, with 7 bases between. CDR3 length equals 15 residues. Germline CDR1 MGHRA, CDR2 YSYEKL. In DNA form, the CDR3 reads TGCGCCAGCAGCCAAGAGTGGGGGAGCACAGATACGCAGTATTTT. Translating it yields CASSQEWGSTDTQYF.

This clonotype was seen a few times. The V and J genes are TRBV12-3 or TRBV12-4 and TRBJ2-7, with D perhaps being TRBD1 or TRBD2 (6 bases each). This CDR3 comprises 14 residues. The V and J ends lost 6 bases and 3 bases respectively, with 15 bases between them. CDR3 DNA sequence: TGTGCCAGCAGCCCCGGGGGCAATTTCTACGAGCAGTACTTC. This sequence encodes CASSPGGNFYEQYF.

As to this clonotype: A single base separates this from a much larger clone, so it may be a read error. This chain connects TRBV11-2 to TRBJ1-5; 7 positions match TRBD1. This CDR3 is 13 amino acids long. V shed 3 bases and J 6 bases; nucleotides not matched to a gene: 2. Looked up from germline, CDR1 is SGHAT and CDR2 is FQNNGV. DNA for the CDR3: TGTGCCAGCAGCTTCGACAGGGCTCAGCCCCAGCATTTT. The encoded protein is CASSFDRAQPQHF. Variable domain in full (rest from reference TRBV11-2 and TRBJ1-5): EAGVAQSPRYKIIEKRQSVAFWCNPISGHATLYWYQQILGQGPKLLIQFQNNGVVDDSQLPKDRFSAERLKGVDSTLKIQPAKLEDSAVYLCASSFDRAQPQHFGDGTRLSIL.

This clonotype was observed a few times. The gene calls are TRBV7-2 and TRBJ2-7; TRBD2 agrees at 11 bases. This CDR3 is built from 15 residues. Germline V gene lookup returns CDR1 SGHTA and CDR2 FQGNSA. V gave up 6 bases and J gave up 3 bases; unmatched junction bases: 7. This CDR3 is CASRLSGGVIYEQYF. CDR3 coding DNA: TGTGCCAGCAGACTTAGCGGGGGGGTTATCTACGAGCAGTACTTC. The whole variable domain, filled in from reference TRBV7-2 and TRBJ2-7, reads GAGVSQSPSNKVTEKGKDVELRCDPISGHTALYWYRQSLGQGLEFLIYFQGNSAPDKSGLPSDRFSAERTGGSVSTLTIQRTQQEDSAVYLCASRLSGGVIYEQYFGPGTRLTVT.

CDR3 protein: CASSLALGIDTEAFF. In nucleotides, the CDR3 is TGTGCCAGCAGCTTAGCGTTGGGGATAGACACTGAAGCTTTCTTT. The V and J genes are TRBV11-1 and TRBJ1-1; D is unresolved. Trimming pared 0 bases from V and 3 bases from J, leaving 11 bases between. CDR1 and CDR2 from the germline V gene are SGHAT and FQDESV (reference sequence). The CDR3 runs 15 residues.

The J gene is TRBJ2-1, the V gene TRBV12-3 or TRBV12-4, with a weak D call TRBD2 (6 bases). V lost 1 base, J lost 8 bases, and 9 bases lay in between. The CDR3 sequence is 13 residues long. The CDR3 coding sequence is TGTGCCAGCAGTTTAGGGACGGGAGATGAGCAGTTCTTC. Encoded protein: CASSLGTGDEQFF.

This clonotype was seen a handful of times. The rearrangement joins TRBV3-1 to TRBJ2-1, with D perhaps matching TRBD1 (6 bases). CDR3 length: 15 residues. The V gene lost 4 bases and the J gene lost 4 bases, with 14 bases spanning the gap. In germline, CDR1 is LGHDT, CDR2 YNNKEL (reference sequence). CDR3 sequence: CASSPDRPSYNEQFF. As DNA, the CDR3 is TGTGCCAGCAGCCCGGACAGACCCTCTTACAATGAGCAGTTCTTC.